This TCR beta chain appears in the sequencing data of a study of blood T cell repertoires in COVID-19. Overall study context: The origin of the acute and convalescent COVID-19 samples was the United States, Italy and Spain.

The germline V gene encodes CDR1 MDHEN and CDR2 SYDVKM. The junction had 11 bases not matched to a gene; V was cut back by 5 bases and J by 5 bases. The CDR3 sequence is 15 residues long. Here immunoSEQ multiplex PCR was the method, and the copy in TCRdb shows in-frame clones only, minus some. Of roughly 80,000 clones detected, around 76% appear once; the ten largest clones hold 15% to 20%. Sequences were obtained from peripheral blood. The origin of this receptor is a man aged 65 to 85 with active or convalescent COVID-19. This chain joins TRBV28 and TRBJ1-2; 7 bases line up with TRBD1. The CDR3 DNA reads TGTGCCAGCAGTGGCACAGGGGCAGGGACTTATGGCTACACCTTC. The encoded protein is CASSGTGAGTYGYTF.